This T cell receptor (beta chain) was identified in a study of T-cell reconstitution after alpha-beta-depleted transplantation in children. Findings and caveats of the study: Roughly two months post-transplant, alpha-beta T cells reportedly originated from several hundred graft clones that had expanded.

Preparing the TCRbeta library involved the use of unique molecular identifiers. MiXCR, run by TCRdb on the PCR reads, gives a single entry per CDR3 protein. The data contain fewer than 700,000 distinct CDR3 sequences, around 13% of them singletons. The CDR3 loop spans 12 amino acids. Per the germline V gene, CDR1 is MDHEN and CDR2 is SYDVKM. V shed 8 bases and J shed 15 bases, with 20 bases lying between them. This clonotype was picked up many times. Antigen specificity is unknown. The genes are TRBV28 and TRBJ1-5, with unresolved D. The specimen comprised PBMCs, mostly from graft donor cells, sampled 360 days after TCRalphabeta/CD19-depleted stem cell transplant. This clonotype was obtained from a male patient younger than 18 who had a stem cell transplant for acute myeloid leukemia, so the T cells may come from the graft donor. The DNA of the CDR3 is TGTGCCAGCTCTCCCGAGGTAGGAGCTAGGCATTTT. Translating it yields CASSPEVGARHF.